This entry lists 12 T cell receptor beta chains sequenced from one sample in a study of technical replicates of blood from several donors. Repertoires were generated with immunoSEQ multiplex PCR, while TCRdb's copy carries only in-frame clones and drops some. The table records tens of thousands of clones, around 90% of them present only once. Sequences were obtained from T cells isolated from PBMCs. These receptors were collected from a human donor in good health. Some clones in this sample may be carry-over from other donors' samples.

The rearrangement links TRBV19 to TRBJ2-1, with 9 nucleotides matching TRBD2. Looked up from germline, CDR1 is LNHDA and CDR2 is SQIVND (reference sequence). CDR3 length equals 15 residues. The V gene end was trimmed by 3 bases and the J gene end by 6 bases; junction bases not matched to a gene: 6. The CDR3 here is CASSILAGVGNEQFF. The DNA of the CDR3 is TGTGCCAGTAGTATCTTAGCGGGAGTCGGCAATGAGCAGTTCTTC.

The genes are TRBV27 and TRBJ2-4; 13 nucleotides agree with TRBD2. The CDR3 has 19 residues. The germline gives CDR1 MNHEY, CDR2 SMNVEV (reference sequence). With 4 bases clipped from V and 2 bases from J, the junction kept 11 bases outside the gene matches. The CDR3 loop is CASSSGLAGTGVSKNIQYF. The CDR3, as DNA: TGTGCCAGCAGTTCGGGACTAGCGGGGACTGGGGTGTCCAAAAACATTCAGTACTTC.

The chain employs TRBV7-2 and TRBJ2-1, with 9 bases aligning to TRBD2. The germline gives CDR1 SGHTA, CDR2 FQGNSA. V lost 5 bases and J lost 4; bases outside the gene matches: 6. The CDR3 runs 15 residues. Here the CDR3 DNA reads TGTGCCAGCAGCCCCGCGGGAGGGCCTTACAATGAGCAGTTCTTC. Residues: CASSPAGGPYNEQFF.

The J gene is TRBJ1-1, the V gene TRBV7-2; unclear D gene. Trimming left V 1 base short and J 1 base short, with 4 bases between. The CDR3 totals 13 residues. The V gene's germline CDR1 is SGHTA and CDR2 FQGNSA. CDR3 nucleotide sequence: TGTGCCAGCAGCTTAGGGAGGAACACTGAAGCTTTCTTT. This codes for CASSLGRNTEAFF.

The V call is TRBV11-2, the J call TRBJ2-1, with TRBD2 matching over 9 bases. CDR3 size: 12 residues. J was trimmed by 10 bases and V by 6 bases; bases with no gene match: 4. Germline CDR1 SGHAT, CDR2 FQNNGV. CDR3 nucleotides: TGTGCCAGCAGGTCTAGCGGGATCGAGCAGTTCTTC. Amino acid sequence: CASRSSGIEQFF. Variable domain in full (rest from reference TRBV11-2 and TRBJ2-1): EAGVAQSPRYKIIEKRQSVAFWCNPISGHATLYWYQQILGQGPKLLIQFQNNGVVDDSQLPKDRFSAERLKGVDSTLKIQPAKLEDSAVYLCASRSSGIEQFFGPGTRLTVL.

The chain uses TRBV10-3 and TRBJ2-7; D gene uncertain. Germline V gene lookup returns CDR1 ENHRY and CDR2 SYGVKD. V lost 0 bases to trimming and J lost 7 bases, with 16 bases between them. The CDR3 spans 15 residues. The CDR3 spells CAISESIGWNGEQYF. In DNA form, the CDR3 reads TGTGCCATCAGTGAGTCGATTGGATGGAACGGGGAGCAGTACTTC.

This chain links TRBV6-6 with TRBJ1-2, with D unclear. The CDR3 extends over 13 amino acids. CDR1 is MNHNY, CDR2 SVGAGI, per germline (reference sequence). With 11 bases removed from V and 4 bases from J, the gap between germline ends came to 17 bases. The CDR3 protein is CAGAKEPFYGYTF. The CDR3 nucleotides read TGTGCCGGAGCGAAGGAACCGTTCTATGGCTACACCTTC.

The chain joins TRBV6-5 to TRBJ2-7, with D maybe TRBD2 (5 bases). The V gene's germline CDR1 is MNHEY and CDR2 SVGAGI. This CDR3 spans 16 amino acids. V gave up 0 bases and J gave up 4 bases, with 16 bases separating them. The CDR3 sequence is CASSYSIVSEGYEQYF. The CDR3 DNA reads TGTGCCAGCAGTTACTCGATTGTCAGTGAGGGATACGAGCAGTACTTC.

The CDR3 reads CASSALGLSSGNTIYF. The CDR3 DNA is TGTGCCAGCAGCGCCCTAGGTCTCAGCTCTGGAAACACCATATATTTT. The J gene is TRBJ1-3, the V gene TRBV9; no clear D. Germline CDR1 and CDR2: SGDLS and YYNGEE. The CDR3 runs 16 residues. The V gene lost 3 bases and the J gene lost 0 bases, with 13 bases spanning the gap. The entire variable domain, with the rest obtained from reference TRBV9 and TRBJ1-3, is as follows: DSGVTQTPKHLITATGQRVTLRCSPRSGDLSVYWYQQSLDQGLQFLIQYYNGEERAKGNILERFSAQQFPDLHSELNLSSLELGDSALYFCASSALGLSSGNTIYFGEGSWLTVV.

This clone was observed a few times. This sequence joins TRBV18 and TRBJ1-1; D unclear. This CDR3 is built from 14 residues. From germline, CDR1 is KGHSH and CDR2 LQKENI. V lost 3 bases, J lost 3 bases, and 11 bases lay in between. DNA for the CDR3: TGTGCCAGCTCACCCTACGGGTCGTACACTGAAGCTTTCTTT. It translates to CASSPYGSYTEAFF.

This chain uses TRBV7-2 with TRBJ2-1, with 8 nucleotides matching TRBD2. CDR3 length: 14 amino acids. The ends lost 3 bases at V and 6 bases at J; junction bases unmatched: 4. Germline loops: CDR1 SGHTA, CDR2 FQGNSA. The CDR3 loop reads CASSFTGGGNEQFF. CDR3 sequence (DNA): TGTGCCAGCAGCTTTACGGGAGGGGGCAATGAGCAGTTCTTC.

The chain couples TRBV29-1 to TRBJ2-7; D remains ambiguous. In germline, CDR1 is SQVTM, CDR2 ANQGSEA. The germline V and J ends were trimmed by 3 bases and 0 bases, with 6 bases remaining between them. CDR3 length equals 12 residues. The DNA of the CDR3 is TGCAGCGTTGATGGCGGCTCCTACGAGCAGTACTTC. Protein sequence: CSVDGGSYEQYF.